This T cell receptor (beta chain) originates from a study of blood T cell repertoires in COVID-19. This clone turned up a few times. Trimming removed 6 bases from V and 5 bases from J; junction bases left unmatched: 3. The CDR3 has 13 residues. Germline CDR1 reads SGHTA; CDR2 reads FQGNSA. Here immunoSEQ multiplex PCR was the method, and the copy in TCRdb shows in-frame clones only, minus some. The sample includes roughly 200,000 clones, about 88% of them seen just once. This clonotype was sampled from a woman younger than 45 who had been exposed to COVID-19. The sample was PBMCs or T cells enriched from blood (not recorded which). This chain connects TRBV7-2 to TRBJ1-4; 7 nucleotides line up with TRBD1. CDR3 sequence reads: CASRSTGNEKLFF. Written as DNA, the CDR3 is TGTGCCAGCAGATCGACAGGGAATGAAAAACTGTTTTTT.